This record looks at one TCR beta chain sequence and its context. What it recognizes is unknown. The PCR was carried out with 60 Vbeta primers and 13 Jbeta primers. Sequencing was performed with immunoSEQ multiplex PCR; in TCRdb, only in-frame clones are kept and a portion is missing. The data hold around 100,000 clones, with roughly 70% observed a single time. This entry belongs to a study of cytomegalovirus exposure and HLA in healthy donors. Overall study findings and caveats: Researchers reported in a later analysis that a missense DCLRE1C variant was tied to TCR beta V- and J-gene trimming. Within an earlier analysis, most TCR beta V segments proved productive either about 90% or about 30% of the time. In a later analysis, at a false discovery rate of 0.05, 17,000 or so TCR beta sequences matched HLA alleles.

The CDR3 runs to 16 residues. V lost 5 bases to trimming and J lost 5 bases, with 18 bases between them. Germline V gene lookup returns CDR1 SEHNR and CDR2 FQNEAQ (reference sequence). The chain carries TRBV7-9 and TRBJ1-4; TRBD1 might be the D (6 bases). This TCR was sampled from a man aged 18 to 30 in good health and CMV-seropositive. Source material: PBMCs. The CDR3 DNA sequence: TGTGCCAGCAGCCTCAGACCACAGGGACCAAATGAAAAACTGTTTTTT. Its translation: CASSLRPQGPNEKLFF.